Listed here are 21 T cell receptor beta chains from one sample, sequenced in a study of a mutant IDH1 vaccine in newly diagnosed glioma. Profiled with immunoSEQ multiplex PCR; TCRdb holds only in-frame clones, not every one. The sample has tens of thousands of clones, about 80% seen once. Documented time point: baseline, week 1 (first vaccination visit). This sample's treatment: pre-vaccination baseline after standard-of-care therapy. Sequencing was performed on PBMCs, taken from a glioma patient treated with radiotherapy, temozolomide or both. All receptors come from a woman aged 45-65 years with glioma.

The chain is built from TRBV19 and TRBJ1-2; possibly TRBD1 for D (6 bases). CDR3 length equals 15 residues. CDR1 LNHDA and CDR2 SQIVND come from the germline V gene (reference sequence). V lost 6 bases and J 4 bases, leaving 18 bases between the germline ends. In DNA form, the CDR3 reads TGTGCCAGTAGACCCGCCCGGCAGGGGCGCTATGGCTACACCTTC. Translation gives CASRPARQGRYGYTF. Based on the CDR3 plus reference TRBV19 and TRBJ1-2, the full variable domain is DGGITQSPKYLFRKEGQNVTLSCEQNLNHDAMYWYRQDPGQGLRLIYYSQIVNDFQKGDIAEGYSVSREKKESFPLTVTSAQKNPTAFYLCASRPARQGRYGYTFGSGTRLTVV.

The chain has TRBV23-1 and TRBJ2-1; possibly TRBD2 for D (5 bases). TRBV23-1 is an ORF, with its function uncertain. V lost 6 bases and J lost 0, with 15 bases in between. This CDR3 comprises 16 residues. The CDR3 loop reads CASSHGLKSSYNEQFF. The CDR3 DNA reads as TGCGCCAGCAGCCACGGACTGAAAAGCTCCTACAATGAGCAGTTCTTC.

V gene TRBV5-6 combines with J gene TRBJ2-3; 10 positions match TRBD2. This CDR3 region has 16 residues. CDR1 and CDR2 (germline): SGHDT, YYEEEE. The trim removed 3 bases at V and 2 bases at J, leaving 6 bases unmatched. The CDR3 protein is CASSWERGGITDTQYF. The CDR3 bases are TGTGCCAGCAGCTGGGAGCGGGGGGGCATCACAGATACGCAGTATTTT.

The chain employs TRBV21-1 and TRBJ1-1. TRBV21-1 is given as a pseudogene. The CDR3 has 15 residues. The CDR3 is CASNKRPRGGPEAFF. The CDR3 DNA is TGTGCCAGCAACAAACGTCCCAGGGGGGGCCCTGAAGCTTTCTTT.

This chain joins TRBV9 and TRBJ2-2; 14 nucleotides match TRBD2. Trimming at V came to 3 bases and at J to 7 bases, leaving 11 bases not matched to a gene. Germline CDR1 reads SGDLS; CDR2 reads YYNGEE. CDR3 length: 18 residues. This chain's CDR3 is CASSETSGGALGSGELFF. The CDR3 DNA reads TGTGCCAGCAGCGAGACTAGCGGGGGGGCCTTAGGCAGCGGGGAGCTGTTTTTT.

The chain is built from TRBV27 and TRBJ2-7, with TRBD1 matching over 12 bases. J was trimmed by 6 bases and V by 4 bases; bases with no gene match: 7. The CDR3 totals 15 residues. Germline V gene lookup returns CDR1 MNHEY and CDR2 SMNVEV (reference sequence). The DNA of the CDR3 is TGTGCCAGCAGTTCTACCGGGACAGGGGGCCCCGAGCAGTACTTC. This sequence encodes CASSSTGTGGPEQYF.

This chain joins TRBV19 and TRBJ1-4; no firm D call. Germline CDR1 is LNHDA and CDR2 is SQIVND (reference sequence). V lost 5 bases and J lost 3, with 13 bases in between. The CDR3 is made up of 15 amino acids. CDR3 DNA: TGTGCCAGTAGTTTCTTGTCGCTATCTAATGAAAAACTGTTTTTT. It translates to CASSFLSLSNEKLFF.

The chain combines TRBV13 with TRBJ1-1, with D unresolved. The CDR3 has 13 residues. V gave up 2 bases and J gave up 8 bases, with 12 bases separating them. Looked up from germline, CDR1 is PRHDT and CDR2 is FYEKMQ (reference sequence). This CDR3 is CASSLMARREAFF. As DNA, the CDR3 is TGTGCCAGCAGCTTAATGGCGCGAAGGGAAGCTTTCTTT.

The chain employs TRBV18 and TRBJ2-7, with 7 nucleotides matching TRBD1. The junction had 5 bases not matched to a gene; V was cut back by 3 bases and J by 0 bases. In germline, CDR1 is KGHSH, CDR2 LQKENI. The CDR3 is 15 residues long. In DNA form, the CDR3 reads TGTGCCAGCTCACCCTCCGGGACAGTCTCCTACGAGCAGTACTTC. This encodes CASSPSGTVSYEQYF.

In its sample, this clone was seen once. The genes are TRBV4-3 and TRBJ2-7, with 8 bases lining up with TRBD2. The CDR3 is made up of 14 amino acids. The V gene end was trimmed by 4 bases and the J gene end by 5 bases; junction bases not matched to a gene: 7. Germline CDR1 reads LGHNA; CDR2 reads YSLEER. The CDR3 loop is CASSPGGAPHEQYF. As DNA, the CDR3 is TGCGCCAGCAGCCCGGGGGGGGCGCCCCACGAGCAGTACTTC.

The chain couples TRBV4-2 to TRBJ1-5; TRBD1 is a possible D gene (6 bases). CDR3 size: 15 residues. Germline assignment: CDR1 LGHNA and CDR2 YNFKEQ. V lost 2 bases, J lost 6 bases, and 14 bases lay in between. CDR3 DNA sequence: TGTGCCAGCAGCCAATGGTCAGGGGAGCCTCAGCCCCAGCATTTT. Amino acids: CASSQWSGEPQPQHF.

V gene TRBV4-3 combines with J gene TRBJ2-7; no firm D call. The germline CDR1 and CDR2 sequences are LGHNA and YSLEER. This CDR3 is 18 amino acids long. Deletions cut 1 base from V and 3 bases from J, with 22 bases between. The CDR3 loop reads CASSQVLFDSEEGYEQYF. CDR3 coding DNA: TGCGCCAGCAGCCAAGTTTTGTTTGACTCCGAAGAAGGCTACGAGCAGTACTTC.

The V and J genes are TRBV28 and TRBJ2-7, with a possible D match to TRBD1 (5 bases). CDR3 length: 13 residues. V lost 5 bases, J lost 5 bases, and 13 bases lay in between. Per germline, CDR1 MDHEN and CDR2 SYDVKM. The CDR3 reads CASSRTHLDEQYF. The CDR3 bases are TGTGCCAGCAGTAGGACACATCTCGACGAGCAGTACTTC.

This chain uses TRBV6-6 with TRBJ1-2; D is ambiguous. CDR1 and CDR2 (germline): MNHNY, SVGAGI (reference sequence). V was trimmed by 5 bases and J by 8 bases, leaving 9 bases between them. This CDR3 spans 11 amino acids. The CDR3 loop is CASSPLLGYTF. CDR3 in DNA: TGTGCCAGCAGTCCTCTCTTGGGCTACACCTTC.

The chain is built from TRBV7-2 and TRBJ2-7; 7 nucleotides align to TRBD1. The CDR3 consists of 13 residues. The trim removed 5 bases at V and 2 bases at J, leaving 3 bases unmatched. Germline CDR1 reads SGHTA; CDR2 reads FQGNSA. The CDR3 sequence is CASSPGQTYEQYF. CDR3 nucleotides: TGTGCCAGCAGCCCGGGACAGACCTACGAGCAGTACTTC.

CDR3 coding DNA: TGTGCCAGCAGTTATGGGGACACTGGCTACACCTTC. It translates to CASSYGDTGYTF. The J gene is TRBJ1-2, the V gene TRBV6-6; a weak D match, TRBD1 (6 bases). Germline values: CDR1 MNHNY, CDR2 SVGAGI (reference sequence). There are 12 residues in the CDR3. Trimming took off 3 bases at V and 7 bases at J, with 9 bases between the two ends.

The rearrangement uses TRBV7-8 and TRBJ1-6; 7 nucleotides match TRBD1. Germline V lookup: CDR1 SGHVS, CDR2 FQNEAQ. CDR3 length: 12 amino acids. Trimming took 5 bases from V and 10 from J; bases not matched to a gene: 2. As DNA, the CDR3 is TGTGCCAGCAGCCCAGGGGGATCACCCCTCCACTTT. As protein: CASSPGGSPLHF.

The rearrangement joins TRBV15 to TRBJ2-5; TRBD1 matches at 8 bases. V shed 8 bases and J 1 base; nucleotides not matched to a gene: 12. Germline assignment: CDR1 LNHNV and CDR2 YYDKDF (reference sequence). The CDR3 is made up of 16 amino acids. CDR3: CATGSGTGMSQETQYF. CDR3 nucleotide sequence: TGTGCCACCGGTTCCGGGACAGGAATGAGCCAAGAGACCCAGTACTTC. Based on the CDR3 plus reference TRBV15 and TRBJ2-5, the full variable domain is DAMVIQNPRYQVTQFGKPVTLSCSQTLNHNVMYWYQQKSSQAPKLLFHYYDKDFNNEADTPDNFQSRRPNTSFCFLDIRSPGLGDTAMYLCATGSGTGMSQETQYFGPGTRLLVL.

This sequence joins TRBV7-8 and TRBJ1-6; the match to TRBD1 covers 9 bases. Germline V lookup: CDR1 SGHVS, CDR2 FQNEAQ. The ends lost 5 bases at V and 9 bases at J; junction bases unmatched: 14. This CDR3 is built from 17 residues. CDR3 nucleotide sequence: TGTGCCAGCAGCAGGGGACAGGGTCGTCTTATCCCTTCACCCCTCCACTTT. Encoded protein: CASSRGQGRLIPSPLHF.

V is TRBV6-1 and J is TRBJ2-5; D call uncertain. Germline loops: CDR1 MNHNS, CDR2 SASEGT. The CDR3 contains 13 residues. Trimming left V 2 bases short and J 0 bases short, with 4 bases between. The DNA of the CDR3 is TGTGCCAGCAGTGAATACTACCAAGAGACCCAGTACTTC. Protein: CASSEYYQETQYF.

V is TRBV2 and J is TRBJ2-1; 8 bases map to TRBD1. CDR3 length equals 14 residues. V was clipped by 7 bases and J by 0 bases; unmatched bases: 2. Per the germline V gene, CDR1 is SNHLY and CDR2 is FYNNEI. The CDR3 region is CASTRGLSYNEQFF. DNA of the CDR3: TGTGCCAGCACCAGGGGGCTCTCCTACAATGAGCAGTTCTTC.